Listed below are T cell receptor beta chains from one sample, sequenced in a study of metastatic and nonmetastatic thyroid tumors. Through MiXCR, TCRdb re-clonotyped the PCR reads. The sample holds 11,000 or so clones, around 30% seen once. The sample consisted of adjacent normal tissue. The receptors were sampled from a male donor with papillary thyroid cancer or a benign thyroid nodule (not recorded which). Some clones in this sample may be carry-over from other donors' samples. CDR3s include the opening cysteine and the closing phenylalanine or tryptophan. D genes are given only for firm matches. Only part of the rows carry a size: once, few, many, or a class if the clone is expanded.

v_gene: TRBV6-1; d_gene: TRBD2; abundance: few; j_gene: TRBJ2-1; CDR3nt: TGTGCCAGCAGTGAACGACTAGCGGGGGGAGTGAATGAGCAGTTCTTC; CDR3aa: CASSERLAGGVNEQFF
v_gene: TRBV18; d_gene: NA; abundance: many; j_gene: TRBJ2-5; CDR3nt: TGTGCCAGCTCACCTCCGGGAGAGAATGGGCAAGAGACCCAGTACTTC; CDR3aa: CASSPPGENGQETQYF
v_gene: TRBV2; d_gene: TRBD1; abundance: NA; j_gene: TRBJ1-3; CDR3nt: TGTGCCAGACATACAGGGGACTCTGGACACAGCATTTATTTT; CDR3aa: CARHTGDSGHSIYF
v_gene: TRBV4-2; d_gene: NA; abundance: many; j_gene: TRBJ2-7; CDR3nt: TGTGCCAGCAGCCAAGGGAGGGTTTACGAGCAGTACTTC; CDR3aa: CASSQGRVYEQYF
v_gene: TRBV7-8; d_gene: NA; abundance: large; j_gene: TRBJ1-3; CDR3nt: TGTGCCAGCATCCCGGGGAGCTCTGGAAACACCATATATTTT; CDR3aa: CASIPGSSGNTIYF
v_gene: TRBV11-2; d_gene: NA; abundance: few; j_gene: TRBJ1-2; CDR3nt: TGTGCCAGCAGCTTGGGGGGGTCGGCAAACTATGGCTACACCTTC; CDR3aa: CASSLGGSANYGYTF
v_gene: TRBV20-1; d_gene: NA; abundance: NA; j_gene: TRBJ2-1; CDR3nt: TGCAGTGCTAGAACCGGACTAAATTACAATGAGCAGTTCTTC; CDR3aa: CSARTGLNYNEQFF
v_gene: TRBV7-9; d_gene: NA; abundance: NA; j_gene: TRBJ2-5; CDR3nt: TGTGCCAGCAGCCCGACGGAGGGGACCCAGTACTTC; CDR3aa: CASSPTEGTQYF
v_gene: TRBV7-9; d_gene: NA; abundance: NA; j_gene: TRBJ1-2; CDR3nt: TGTGCCAGCAGCCTGGACGCGCTGAGTTATGGCTACACCTTC; CDR3aa: CASSLDALSYGYTF
v_gene: TRBV5-1; d_gene: NA; abundance: NA; j_gene: TRBJ2-1; CDR3nt: TGCGCCAGCAGCTTGGAATGGAGCAGCAATGAGCAGTTCTTC; CDR3aa: CASSLEWSSNEQFF
v_gene: TRBV6-2/TRBV6-3; d_gene: TRBD1; abundance: NA; j_gene: TRBJ1-1; CDR3nt: TGTGCCAGGAGCATACAGGGGCTGAACACTGACGCTTTCTTT; CDR3aa: CARSIQGLNTDAFF
v_gene: TRBV6-4; d_gene: NA; abundance: NA; j_gene: TRBJ2-6; CDR3nt: TGTGCCAGCAGTGACTCCCGGGGCTCTGGGGCCAACGTCCTGACTTTC; CDR3aa: CASSDSRGSGANVLTF
v_gene: TRBV6-1; d_gene: NA; abundance: few; j_gene: TRBJ2-3; CDR3nt: TGTGCCAGCAGCGATACAGGGTCAACGCAGTATTTT; CDR3aa: CASSDTGSTQYF
v_gene: TRBV7-8; d_gene: NA; abundance: NA; j_gene: TRBJ2-1; CDR3nt: TGTGCCAGCAGCGTACACGCGGACTACAATGAGCAGTTCTTC; CDR3aa: CASSVHADYNEQFF
v_gene: TRBV11-2; d_gene: NA; abundance: medium-sized; j_gene: TRBJ1-1; CDR3nt: TGTGCCAGCAGCTTCGGGCCCAGGGCTGAAGCTTTCTTT; CDR3aa: CASSFGPRAEAFF
v_gene: TRBV6-2/TRBV6-3; d_gene: NA; abundance: many; j_gene: TRBJ2-1; CDR3nt: TGTGCCAGCAGTTATTTTCTCAACAATGAGCAGTTCTTC; CDR3aa: CASSYFLNNEQFF
v_gene: TRBV12-3/TRBV12-4; d_gene: NA; abundance: NA; j_gene: TRBJ1-6; CDR3nt: TGTGCCAGCAGCTATAATTCACCCCTCCACTTT; CDR3aa: CASSYNSPLHF
v_gene: TRBV5-1; d_gene: NA; abundance: medium-sized; j_gene: TRBJ2-7; CDR3nt: TGCGCCAGCAGCTTGATGGGGCAAGGGGAGCAGTACTTC; CDR3aa: CASSLMGQGEQYF
v_gene: TRBV6-5; d_gene: TRBD2; abundance: NA; j_gene: TRBJ2-7; CDR3nt: TGTGCCAGCGTTGCGGGAGACCTCTACGAGCAGTACTTC; CDR3aa: CASVAGDLYEQYF
v_gene: TRBV10-1; d_gene: NA; abundance: medium-sized; j_gene: TRBJ2-3; CDR3nt: TGCGCCAGCAGTGAGAGGTGGGGCACAGATACGCAGTATTTT; CDR3aa: CASSERWGTDTQYF
v_gene: TRBV20-1; d_gene: TRBD1; abundance: NA; j_gene: TRBJ2-7; CDR3nt: TGCAGTGCTAGGGGGGCCGAGAGGGGGCGACTGGGCGAGCAGTACTTC; CDR3aa: CSARGAERGRLGEQYF
v_gene: TRBV6-1; d_gene: NA; abundance: NA; j_gene: TRBJ1-5; CDR3nt: TGTGCCAGCAGTCGTCTAGCGGGGCAGAATCAGCCCCAGCATTTT; CDR3aa: CASSRLAGQNQPQHF
v_gene: TRBV5-1; d_gene: NA; abundance: few; j_gene: TRBJ2-3; CDR3nt: TGCGCCAGCAGTCGAGCGTCGGATACGCAGTATTTT; CDR3aa: CASSRASDTQYF
v_gene: TRBV11-1; d_gene: TRBD1; abundance: NA; j_gene: TRBJ1-1; CDR3nt: TGTGCCAGCAGCCTCCGACAGGGGGCGGTCACTGAAGCTTTCTTT; CDR3aa: CASSLRQGAVTEAFF
v_gene: TRBV6-1; d_gene: TRBD1; abundance: few; j_gene: TRBJ1-3; CDR3nt: TGTGCCAGCAGTCTAGGACAGGGGGCTGGAAACACCATATATTTT; CDR3aa: CASSLGQGAGNTIYF
v_gene: TRBV20-1; d_gene: NA; abundance: NA; j_gene: TRBJ1-2; CDR3nt: TGCAGTGCTAGAGTCACAGCCCTGTCTGGCTACACCTTC; CDR3aa: CSARVTALSGYTF
v_gene: TRBV7-2; d_gene: NA; abundance: NA; j_gene: TRBJ2-7; CDR3nt: TGTGCCAGCAGCTTGCGTAGCGGAGCCCTTTACGAGCAGTACTTC; CDR3aa: CASSLRSGALYEQYF
v_gene: TRBV5-5; d_gene: NA; abundance: NA; j_gene: TRBJ2-7; CDR3nt: TGTGCCAGCAATACGGGGGTTTTCTCCTACGAGCAGTACTTC; CDR3aa: CASNTGVFSYEQYF
v_gene: TRBV5-6; d_gene: NA; abundance: NA; j_gene: TRBJ1-3; CDR3nt: TGTGCCAGCAGCCGAGGACGCCTCTCTGGAAACACCATATATTTT; CDR3aa: CASSRGRLSGNTIYF
v_gene: TRBV18; d_gene: NA; abundance: NA; j_gene: TRBJ2-5; CDR3nt: TGTGCCAGCTCACCACCCCCCAGAGTGTACCAAGAGACCCAGTACTTC; CDR3aa: CASSPPPRVYQETQYF
v_gene: TRBV6-2/TRBV6-3; d_gene: NA; abundance: few; j_gene: TRBJ1-1; CDR3nt: TGTGCCAGCAGACACTACAGGAACACTGAAGCTTTCTTT; CDR3aa: CASRHYRNTEAFF
v_gene: TRBV6-2/TRBV6-3; d_gene: NA; abundance: NA; j_gene: TRBJ2-1; CDR3nt: TGTGCCAGCAGGTCCCCGGGGACCAATGAGCAGTTCTTC; CDR3aa: CASRSPGTNEQFF
v_gene: TRBV14; d_gene: TRBD1; abundance: NA; j_gene: TRBJ1-2; CDR3nt: TGTGCCAGCAGCCAACCGGGACAGTCCAACTATGGCTACACCTTC; CDR3aa: CASSQPGQSNYGYTF
v_gene: TRBV6-5; d_gene: TRBD1; abundance: NA; j_gene: TRBJ2-7; CDR3nt: TGTGCCAGCAGTTATGAGGGACAGGGAACCCTATGGACCTACGAGCAGTACTTC; CDR3aa: CASSYEGQGTLWTYEQYF
v_gene: TRBV19; d_gene: NA; abundance: NA; j_gene: TRBJ1-2; CDR3nt: TGTGCCAGTAGATCCGGGGGCGGCTATGGCTACACCTTC; CDR3aa: CASRSGGGYGYTF
v_gene: TRBV27; d_gene: NA; abundance: NA; j_gene: TRBJ2-7; CDR3nt: TGTGCCAGCAGTTGGGGCCGGGGCTACGAGCAGTACTTC; CDR3aa: CASSWGRGYEQYF
v_gene: TRBV11-2; d_gene: NA; abundance: NA; j_gene: TRBJ1-1; CDR3nt: TGTGCCAGCAGCTTAGGGGACTTAACCGCCATGAACACTGAAGCTTTCTTT; CDR3aa: CASSLGDLTAMNTEAFF
v_gene: TRBV15; d_gene: NA; abundance: NA; j_gene: TRBJ1-3; CDR3nt: TGTGCCACCAGCAGTAGGACAGACTCTGGAAACACCATATATTTT; CDR3aa: CATSSRTDSGNTIYF
v_gene: TRBV7-6; d_gene: NA; abundance: NA; j_gene: TRBJ2-7; CDR3nt: TGTGCCAGCAGCTTAAGGGCTACCTACGAGCAGTACTTC; CDR3aa: CASSLRATYEQYF
v_gene: TRBV5-6; d_gene: NA; abundance: NA; j_gene: TRBJ1-6; CDR3nt: TGTGCCAGCAGCTCTAATTCACCCCTCCACTTT; CDR3aa: CASSSNSPLHF
v_gene: TRBV20-1; d_gene: NA; abundance: medium-sized; j_gene: TRBJ2-7; CDR3nt: TGCAGTGCTAGAATGGGGCAATACGAGCAGTACTTC; CDR3aa: CSARMGQYEQYF